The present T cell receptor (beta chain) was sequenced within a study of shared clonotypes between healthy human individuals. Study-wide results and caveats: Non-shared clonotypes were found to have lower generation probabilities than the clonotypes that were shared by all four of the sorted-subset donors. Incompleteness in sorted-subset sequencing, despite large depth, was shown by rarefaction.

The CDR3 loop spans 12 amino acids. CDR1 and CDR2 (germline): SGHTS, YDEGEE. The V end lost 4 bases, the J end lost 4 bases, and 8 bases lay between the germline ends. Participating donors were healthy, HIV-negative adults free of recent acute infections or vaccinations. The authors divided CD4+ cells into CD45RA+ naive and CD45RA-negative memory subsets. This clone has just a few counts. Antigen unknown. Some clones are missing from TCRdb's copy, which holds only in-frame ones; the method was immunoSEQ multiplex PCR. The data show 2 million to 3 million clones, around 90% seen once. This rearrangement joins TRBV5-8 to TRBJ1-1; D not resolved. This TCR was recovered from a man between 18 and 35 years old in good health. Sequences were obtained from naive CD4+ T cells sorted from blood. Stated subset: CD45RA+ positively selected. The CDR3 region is CASSTDLTEAFF. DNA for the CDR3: TGTGCCAGCAGCACAGACCTCACTGAAGCTTTCTTT.